These T cell receptor beta chains were read from a single sample in a study of blood T cell repertoires in COVID-19. Only in-frame clones appear in the TCRdb table, and some are missing; sequencing was by immunoSEQ multiplex PCR. The sample holds about 300,000 clones, around 86% seen once. The sequenced sample was PBMCs or T cells enriched from blood (not recorded which). The receptors shown here come from a woman between 40 and 50 years old who had recovered from COVID-19. Each CDR3 is given with its conserved first and last residue. The order of the fields is clone size, D gene, J gene, V gene, CDR3 DNA, CDR3 protein. A D gene is named only where the DNA matches it firmly. Where a row states a size, it is once, few, many or the class of an expanded clone; other rows omit it.

clone_size: NA; d_call: NA; j_call: TRBJ1-1; v_call: TRBV18; cdr3_nt: TGTGCCAGCTCACCCGGGACATCTCTTATGAACACTGAAGCTTTCTTT; cdr3_aa: CASSPGTSLMNTEAFF
clone_size: NA; d_call: NA; j_call: TRBJ2-7; v_call: TRBV30; cdr3_nt: TGTGCCTGGAGTGCGAGCCGTGGCACGGGGAGAACCTACGAGCAGTACTTC; cdr3_aa: CAWSASRGTGRTYEQYF
clone_size: NA; d_call: TRBD1; j_call: TRBJ1-3; v_call: TRBV6-5; cdr3_nt: TGTGCCAGCAGTTTCGACAGGGGACCCGGAAACACCATATATTTT; cdr3_aa: CASSFDRGPGNTIYF
clone_size: NA; d_call: NA; j_call: TRBJ1-2; v_call: TRBV20-1; cdr3_nt: TGCAGTGCTAGTGATTCGGGGGATTCCTATGGCTACACCTTC; cdr3_aa: CSASDSGDSYGYTF
clone_size: NA; d_call: NA; j_call: TRBJ2-5; v_call: TRBV7-2; cdr3_nt: TGTGCCAGCAGCTTAGATACCCAGGCGGGACGGGAGACCCAGTACTTC; cdr3_aa: CASSLDTQAGRETQYF
clone_size: NA; d_call: NA; j_call: TRBJ1-2; v_call: TRBV4-2; cdr3_nt: TGTGCCAGCAGCCAAGGTGGGGCAGGGGACTATGGCTACACCTTC; cdr3_aa: CASSQGGAGDYGYTF
clone_size: NA; d_call: TRBD1; j_call: TRBJ1-2; v_call: TRBV11-2; cdr3_nt: TGTGCCAGCAGCCTTCCCAGGGGGCGCGGGAGTGGCTACACCTTC; cdr3_aa: CASSLPRGRGSGYTF
clone_size: NA; d_call: TRBD1; j_call: TRBJ1-1; v_call: TRBV7-9; cdr3_nt: TGTGCCAGCGCCTCCTGGAGGACAGGCTCCTCTGAAGCTTTCTTT; cdr3_aa: CASASWRTGSSEAFF
clone_size: NA; d_call: TRBD1; j_call: TRBJ2-7; v_call: TRBV5-1; cdr3_nt: TGCGCCAGCAGCTTACGGGACAGCACCTACGAGCAGTACTTC; cdr3_aa: CASSLRDSTYEQYF
clone_size: NA; d_call: TRBD1; j_call: TRBJ1-3; v_call: TRBV6-1; cdr3_nt: TGTGCCAGCAGGGAACAGGGGGTCTTTGCTGGAAACACCATATATTTT; cdr3_aa: CASREQGVFAGNTIYF
clone_size: NA; d_call: NA; j_call: TRBJ1-2; v_call: TRBV19; cdr3_nt: TGTGCCAGTAAAAAGACGGGGGGCGCGGGCTATGGCTACACCTTC; cdr3_aa: CASKKTGGAGYGYTF
clone_size: NA; d_call: NA; j_call: TRBJ1-6; v_call: TRBV7-9; cdr3_nt: TGTGCCAGCAGCTTAGACAGAGCCGATAATTCACCCCTCCACTTT; cdr3_aa: CASSLDRADNSPLHF
clone_size: NA; d_call: TRBD2; j_call: TRBJ2-7; v_call: TRBV11-2; cdr3_nt: TGTGCCAGCAGCCTAGGGGCGGGGGGGCCGCGCGAGCAGTACTTC; cdr3_aa: CASSLGAGGPREQYF
clone_size: NA; d_call: NA; j_call: TRBJ1-4; v_call: TRBV5-8; cdr3_nt: TGTGCCAGCAGCTTGGGAGGCGCAACTAATGAAAAACTGTTTTTT; cdr3_aa: CASSLGGATNEKLFF
clone_size: NA; d_call: NA; j_call: TRBJ1-2; v_call: TRBV19; cdr3_nt: TGTGCCAGTAACAGACAGGCTAACTATGGCTACACCTTC; cdr3_aa: CASNRQANYGYTF
clone_size: NA; d_call: TRBD2; j_call: TRBJ2-3; v_call: TRBV6-5; cdr3_nt: TGTGCCAGCGTTGGGCGGGGGGCCACAGATACGCAGTATTTT; cdr3_aa: CASVGRGATDTQYF
clone_size: NA; d_call: NA; j_call: TRBJ1-4; v_call: TRBV30; cdr3_nt: TGTGCCTGGAGGCGCAACAGGGCGGAAAAACTGTTTTTT; cdr3_aa: CAWRRNRAEKLFF
clone_size: NA; d_call: NA; j_call: TRBJ2-1; v_call: TRBV19; cdr3_nt: TGTGCCAGTAGTATCGGCCTTCCCGGGAACAATGAGCAGTTCTTC; cdr3_aa: CASSIGLPGNNEQFF
clone_size: NA; d_call: NA; j_call: TRBJ2-2; v_call: TRBV7-9; cdr3_nt: TGTGCCTTAAGTGACTCCAACACCGGGGAGCTGTTTTTT; cdr3_aa: CALSDSNTGELFF
clone_size: NA; d_call: NA; j_call: TRBJ2-7; v_call: TRBV25-1; cdr3_nt: TGTGCCAGCAGTGAGAGGCAGAGGAGCTCCTACGAGCAGTACTTC; cdr3_aa: CASSERQRSSYEQYF
clone_size: few; d_call: NA; j_call: TRBJ2-1; v_call: TRBV4-2; cdr3_nt: TGTGCCAGCAGCCAAGATGCAGCGGCCTCCTACAATGAGCAGTTCTTC; cdr3_aa: CASSQDAAASYNEQFF
clone_size: NA; d_call: TRBD1; j_call: TRBJ1-1; v_call: TRBV11-2; cdr3_nt: TGTGCCAGCAGCAGACGGGACAGGGGACAATTGAACACTGAAGCTTTCTTT; cdr3_aa: CASSRRDRGQLNTEAFF
clone_size: once; d_call: TRBD2; j_call: TRBJ2-3; v_call: TRBV4-1; cdr3_nt: TGCGCCAGCAGCCAGCGGGGGGATACGCAGTATTTT; cdr3_aa: CASSQRGDTQYF
clone_size: many; d_call: TRBD1; j_call: TRBJ2-3; v_call: TRBV5-1; cdr3_nt: TGCGCCAGCAGCTTTGACAGGGGGGCAGATACGCAGTATTTT; cdr3_aa: CASSFDRGADTQYF
clone_size: NA; d_call: TRBD1; j_call: TRBJ2-4; v_call: TRBV19; cdr3_nt: TGTGCCAGTAGTATAGACGGGACAGCAAAAAACATTCAGTACTTC; cdr3_aa: CASSIDGTAKNIQYF
clone_size: NA; d_call: NA; j_call: TRBJ1-2; v_call: TRBV5-1; cdr3_nt: TGCGCCAGCAGATCACTTCAGGGAACTGTAGGCGGCTACACCTTC; cdr3_aa: CASRSLQGTVGGYTF
clone_size: once; d_call: TRBD1; j_call: TRBJ1-1; v_call: TRBV7-9; cdr3_nt: TGTGCCAGCAGCTTTCCAGGGGGCCCTAGAATGAACACTGAAGCTTTCTTT; cdr3_aa: CASSFPGGPRMNTEAFF